This TCR beta chain was captured by sequencing in a study of blood T cells in healthy people across ages. Sample donors were healthy Caucasian individuals that came from Russia, aged roughly 6 to 95. Then a second PCR, running roughly 7 to 12 cycles, was carried out with a sample-barcoded 5' primer and a J-beta primer mix. TCRdb re-called the 5' RACE reads with MiXCR, one entry per CDR3 protein. Of about 640,000 distinct CDR3 sequences listed, approximately 59% are singletons. Trimming took off 2 bases at V and 1 base at J, with 13 bases between the two ends. The CDR3 covers 16 residues. Germline CDR1 SSHAT, CDR2 FNYEAQ (reference sequence). Regarding this clonotype: Its antigen is as yet unknown.

Study outcomes and limitations: When one million T cells were used, diversity estimates were thought to be underestimates. A strong correlation was seen between TCR beta diversity and naive T cell percentage.

V gene TRBV7-7 combines with J gene TRBJ2-3; D remains ambiguous. The sequence came from a man between 60 and 75 years old in good health. Material for sequencing was blood. The CDR3 sequence: CASSLSDRMGTDTQYF. The CDR3 coding sequence is TGTGCCAGCAGCTTATCAGATCGGATGGGCACAGATACGCAGTATTTT.